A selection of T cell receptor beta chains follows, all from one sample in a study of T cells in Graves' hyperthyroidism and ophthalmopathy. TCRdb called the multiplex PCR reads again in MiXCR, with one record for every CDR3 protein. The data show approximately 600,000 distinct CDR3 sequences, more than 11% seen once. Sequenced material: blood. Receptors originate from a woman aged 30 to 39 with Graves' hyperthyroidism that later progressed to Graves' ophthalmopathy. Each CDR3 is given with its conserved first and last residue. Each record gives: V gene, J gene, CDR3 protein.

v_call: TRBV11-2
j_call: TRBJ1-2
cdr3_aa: CASSLVPDVYGYTF

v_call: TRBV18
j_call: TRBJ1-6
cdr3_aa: CASSPSGQGRGNSPLHF

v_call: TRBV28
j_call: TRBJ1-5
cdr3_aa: CATTDRARQPQHF

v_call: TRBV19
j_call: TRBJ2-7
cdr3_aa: CASSIMGDRGDHEQYF

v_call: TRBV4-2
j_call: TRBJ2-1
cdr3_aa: CASSQIGSDNEQFF

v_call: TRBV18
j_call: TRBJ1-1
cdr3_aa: CASSGQGLGTEAFF

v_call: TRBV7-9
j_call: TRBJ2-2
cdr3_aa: CASSPREVRELFF

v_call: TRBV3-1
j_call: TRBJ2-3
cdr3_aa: CASSRLTGIPDTQYF

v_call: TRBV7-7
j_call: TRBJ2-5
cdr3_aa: CASSSGRGAKETQYF

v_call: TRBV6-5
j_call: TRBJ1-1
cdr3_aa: CASSYPTIDGPNEAFF

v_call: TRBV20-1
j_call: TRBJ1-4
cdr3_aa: CSATGTGWATNEKLFF

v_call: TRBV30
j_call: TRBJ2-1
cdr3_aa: CAWSVGGYYNEQFF

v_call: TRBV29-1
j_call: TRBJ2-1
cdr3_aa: CSGTRDYNEQFF

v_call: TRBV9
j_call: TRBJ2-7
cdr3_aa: CASSVRDSSYEQYF

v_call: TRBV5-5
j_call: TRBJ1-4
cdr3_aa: CASSGRTDLNEKLFF

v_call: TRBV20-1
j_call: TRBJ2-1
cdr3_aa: CSGWQPYNEQFF

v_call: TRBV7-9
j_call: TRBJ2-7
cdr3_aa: CASSPFRSYEQYF

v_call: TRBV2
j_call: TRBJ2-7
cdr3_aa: CASIADRGNEQYF

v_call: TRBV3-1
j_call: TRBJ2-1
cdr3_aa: CASSQDSNSPNEQFF

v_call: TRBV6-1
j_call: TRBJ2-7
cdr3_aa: CASSRGGPRFDEQYF

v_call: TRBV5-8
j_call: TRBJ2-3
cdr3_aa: CASVRDPPPDTQYF

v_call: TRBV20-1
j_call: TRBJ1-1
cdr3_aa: CSARLNTEAFF

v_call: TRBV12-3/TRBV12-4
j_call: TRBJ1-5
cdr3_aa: CASSLGQEHNQPQHF

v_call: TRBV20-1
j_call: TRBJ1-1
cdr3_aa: CSAREVTGGTEAFF

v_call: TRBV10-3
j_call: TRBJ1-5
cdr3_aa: CAISKGGASEPQHF

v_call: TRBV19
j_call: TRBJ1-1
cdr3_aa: CASGILNTEAFF

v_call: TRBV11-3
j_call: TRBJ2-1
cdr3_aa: CASSAMYNEQFF

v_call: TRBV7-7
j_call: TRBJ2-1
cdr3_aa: CASSLELADPSSGYNEQFF

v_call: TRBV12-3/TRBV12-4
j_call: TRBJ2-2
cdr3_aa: CASSLHSGLLTGELFF

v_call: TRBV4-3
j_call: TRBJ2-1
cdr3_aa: CASSLTSHNEQFF

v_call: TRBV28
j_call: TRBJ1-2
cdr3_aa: CASTLSRQGDYGYTF

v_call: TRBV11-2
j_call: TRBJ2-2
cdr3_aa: CASSDPGELFF

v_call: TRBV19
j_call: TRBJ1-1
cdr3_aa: CASRQNRYTEAFF

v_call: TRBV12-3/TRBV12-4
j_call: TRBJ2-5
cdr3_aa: CASRLLGAQETQYF

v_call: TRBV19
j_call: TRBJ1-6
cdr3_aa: CASSTDRSISPLHF

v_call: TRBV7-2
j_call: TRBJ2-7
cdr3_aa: CASGLTGTQAVYEQYF

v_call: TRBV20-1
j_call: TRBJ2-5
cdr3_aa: CSAIRQLQETQYF

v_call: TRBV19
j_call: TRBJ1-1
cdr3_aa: CASSPKIVLNTEAFF

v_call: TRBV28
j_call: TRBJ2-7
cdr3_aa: CASTLLGTYEQYF

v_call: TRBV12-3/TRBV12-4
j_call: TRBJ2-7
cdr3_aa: CASSHTTSRAYEQYF

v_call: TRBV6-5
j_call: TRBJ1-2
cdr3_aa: CASSYLGQGLGYGYTF

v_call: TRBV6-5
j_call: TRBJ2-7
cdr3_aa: CASSYRAGPTYEQYF

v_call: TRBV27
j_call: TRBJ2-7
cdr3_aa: CASSPNAGDEQYF

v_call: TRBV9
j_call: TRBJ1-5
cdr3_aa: CASSVEGGSNQPQHF

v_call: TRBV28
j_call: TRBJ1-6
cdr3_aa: CASSLSAGGRSNSPLHF

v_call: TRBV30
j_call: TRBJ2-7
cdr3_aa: CAWSLSLGMSYEQYF

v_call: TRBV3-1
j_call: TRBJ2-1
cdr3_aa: CASSQAGRISYNEQFF

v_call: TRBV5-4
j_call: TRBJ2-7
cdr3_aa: CASSSGTSYEQYF

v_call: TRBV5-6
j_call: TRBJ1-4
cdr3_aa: CASSFISSDEKLFF

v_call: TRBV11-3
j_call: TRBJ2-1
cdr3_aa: CASSLGEPSYNEQFF

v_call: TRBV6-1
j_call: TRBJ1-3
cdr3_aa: CASGWGSGNTIYF

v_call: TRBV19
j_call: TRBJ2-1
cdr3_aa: CASSIASGSHNEQFF

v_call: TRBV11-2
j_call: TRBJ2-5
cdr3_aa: CASSSTGGVGRKETQYF

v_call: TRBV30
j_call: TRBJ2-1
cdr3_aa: CAWALSTEQFF

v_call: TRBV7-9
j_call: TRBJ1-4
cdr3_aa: CASSPDSSNEKLFF